Below, 11 T cell receptor beta chains from the same sample are listed, as sequenced in a study of cytomegalovirus exposure and HLA in healthy donors. PCR primers comprised 60 Vbeta and 13 Jbeta primers. TCRdb's copy holds only in-frame clones and misses some; the assay was immunoSEQ multiplex PCR. The table records over 200,000 clones, about 75% of them present only once. Material: PBMCs. These receptors were collected from a male donor in good health and CMV-seronegative.

V usage is TRBV19 and J usage is TRBJ2-5, with 7 bases fitting TRBD1. Germline CDR1 is LNHDA and CDR2 is SQIVND (reference sequence). V dropped 3 bases and J dropped 5; count of bases not matched to a gene: 3. The CDR3 is 13 amino acids. The CDR3: CASSITGVETQYF. The CDR3 bases are TGTGCCAGTAGTATCACAGGGGTCGAGACCCAGTACTTC.

V is TRBV30 and J is TRBJ2-7; 8 positions match TRBD2. Germline V gene data show CDR1 as GTSNPN and CDR2 as SVGIG (reference sequence). The CDR3 consists of 12 residues. V shed 5 bases, J shed 7 bases, and the junction held 7 bases outside the gene matches. CDR3 loop: CAWDPAGGEQYF. CDR3 nucleotides: TGTGCCTGGGACCCCGCGGGAGGAGAGCAGTACTTC.

This clone came up once. V is TRBV28 and J is TRBJ1-3; possibly TRBD1 for D (5 bases). Germline V gives CDR1 MDHEN, CDR2 SYDVKM. V was pared by 5 bases and J by 2 bases, with 7 bases between. The CDR3 totals 13 residues. The CDR3: CASSPGAGNTIYF. The CDR3 bases are TGTGCCAGCAGTCCGGGGGCTGGAAACACCATATATTTT. Full variable domain (rest looked up from reference TRBV28 and TRBJ1-3): DVKVTQSSRYLVKRTGEKVFLECVQDMDHENMFWYRQDPGLGLRLIYFSYDVKMKEKGDIPEGYSVSREKKERFSLILESASTNQTSMYLCASSPGAGNTIYFGEGSWLTVV.

This clone has only one observation. The chain employs TRBV9 and TRBJ1-1; a weak D match, TRBD1 (5 bases). The germline V and J ends were trimmed by 2 bases and 5 bases, with 16 bases remaining between them. This CDR3 has 15 amino acids. In germline, CDR1 is SGDLS, CDR2 YYNGEE. This CDR3 reads CASSVAARETTEAFF. CDR3 nucleotide sequence: TGTGCCAGCAGCGTCGCCGCCAGGGAAACGACTGAAGCTTTCTTT.

The gene calls are TRBV7-6 and TRBJ2-2; 8 nucleotides line up with TRBD1. The CDR3 covers 17 residues. The J segment lost 4 bases and the V segment lost 4 bases, leaving 11 bases of the junction unmatched. Germline CDR1 is SGHVS and CDR2 is FNYEAQ. CDR3 loop: CASSSDARGPGTGELFF. The CDR3 coding sequence is TGTGCCAGCAGCTCTGACGCCAGGGGGCCGGGCACCGGGGAGCTGTTTTTT.

This sequence joins TRBV6-5 and TRBJ1-3; D not certain. V was pared by 5 bases and J by 4 bases, with 12 bases between. This CDR3 is 14 amino acids long. In germline, CDR1 is MNHEY, CDR2 SVGAGI. Here the CDR3 DNA reads TGTGCCAGCAGTCGTACGGGATACGGAAACACCATATATTTT. Protein product: CASSRTGYGNTIYF.

The V call is TRBV4-3, the J call TRBJ1-5; D unresolved. CDR1 is LGHNA, CDR2 YSLEER, per germline. The length of the CDR3 is 13 residues. V shed 0 bases and J shed 9 bases, with 9 bases lying between them. The chain's CDR3 is CASSQDQRWPQHF. The CDR3 nucleotides are TGCGCCAGCAGCCAAGACCAGCGCTGGCCCCAGCATTTT.

This chain joins TRBV5-4 and TRBJ1-1; TRBD1 matches at 7 bases. V lost 4 bases to trimming and J lost 5 bases; unmatched junction nucleotides: 14. Germline V lookup: CDR1 SGHNT, CDR2 YYREEE (reference sequence). The CDR3 runs 16 residues. DNA of the CDR3: TGTGCCAGCAGCGCTTCCGGTCGGCAGGGGGGTACTGAAGCTTTCTTT. It encodes CASSASGRQGGTEAFF.

The V and J genes are TRBV5-6 and TRBJ2-3; no definite D call. Germline loops: CDR1 SGHDT, CDR2 YYEEEE. V shed 0 bases and J shed 0 bases, with 5 bases lying between them. The CDR3 is 14 residues long. This chain's CDR3 is CASSLGGSTDTQYF. The CDR3 DNA reads TGTGCCAGCAGCTTGGGAGGTAGCACAGATACGCAGTATTTT.

Comments on this clone: The same CDR3 also results from other DNA sequences found in this sample. This chain connects TRBV5-1 to TRBJ2-7, with D maybe TRBD1 (5 bases). Trimming shortened V by 5 bases and J by 4 bases, and 13 bases separated the two germline ends. Germline CDR1 and CDR2: SGHRS and YFSETQ. This CDR3 is built from 13 residues. The CDR3 is CASSSQGSYEQYF. CDR3 DNA: TGCGCCAGCAGTTCGCAGGGATCTTACGAGCAGTACTTC.

The chain employs TRBV19 and TRBJ1-5; D gene ambiguous. Trimming removed 0 bases at V and 7 bases at J, with 7 bases between. Germline CDR1 LNHDA, CDR2 SQIVND (reference sequence). This CDR3 has 13 amino acids. The CDR3 here is CASSIDEEQPQHF. The CDR3 coding sequence is TGTGCCAGTAGTATAGATGAGGAGCAGCCCCAGCATTTT.